A single sample is the source of the 22 T cell receptor beta chains below, sequenced in a study of cytomegalovirus exposure and HLA in healthy donors. PCR was performed using 60 Vbeta and 13 Jbeta primers. Here immunoSEQ multiplex PCR was the method, and the copy in TCRdb shows in-frame clones only, minus some. The table shows about 100,000 clones, with around 9.1% occurring only once. The sequencing sample was made of PBMCs. These receptors were taken from a man aged 35-49 years in good health and CMV-seropositive.

V usage is TRBV18 and J usage is TRBJ1-1; no firm D call. Trimming cost V 3 bases and J 0 bases, with 11 bases left between them. Germline lookup yields CDR1 KGHSH and CDR2 LQKENI. The CDR3 totals 15 residues. CDR3 protein: CASSPPGNMNTEAFF. For the CDR3, the DNA is TGTGCCAGCTCACCTCCAGGCAACATGAACACTGAAGCTTTCTTT.

This clone was picked up a small number of times. The chain carries TRBV5-5 and TRBJ2-7, with TRBD1 as a possible D gene (5 bases). Deletions cut 5 bases from V and 1 base from J, with 10 bases between. This CDR3 is 13 amino acids long. Germline CDR1 is SGHKS and CDR2 is YYEKEE (reference sequence). The CDR3 loop reads CASRQAVSYEQYF. CDR3 sequence (DNA): TGTGCCAGCAGACAGGCTGTATCCTACGAGCAGTACTTC.

A few counts support this clone. J is TRBJ1-1 and V is TRBV16, with 7 bases aligning to TRBD1. This CDR3 has 15 amino acids. Germline-derived CDR1 and CDR2 are KGHSY and FQNENV. V was clipped by 0 bases and J by 2 bases; unmatched bases: 3. This chain's CDR3 is CASSQSGTANTEAFF. The CDR3 DNA sequence: TGTGCCAGCAGCCAATCCGGGACAGCCAACACTGAAGCTTTCTTT.

V gene TRBV27 combines with J gene TRBJ2-5; 11 nucleotides agree with TRBD2. Germline CDR1 MNHEY, CDR2 SMNVEV (reference sequence). With V trimmed by 6 bases and J by 3 bases, 6 bases remained unmatched. The CDR3 runs to 15 residues. The CDR3, as DNA: TGTGCCAGCAGCCCGGGGACTAGCGGCAAAGAGACCCAGTACTTC. Translated, it gives CASSPGTSGKETQYF.

This clone was found a few times. The J gene is TRBJ1-2, the V gene TRBV7-6, with a weak D call TRBD1 (5 bases). This CDR3 has 14 residues. Germline CDR1 and CDR2: SGHVS and FNYEAQ. The V gene lost 2 bases and the J gene lost 6 bases, with 13 bases spanning the gap. CDR3 sequence: CASSLNRGKDGYTF. CDR3 bases: TGTGCCAGCAGCTTAAATAGGGGAAAGGATGGCTACACCTTC.

This clone has more than one count but fewer than ten. The chain carries TRBV27 and TRBJ2-7; 9 nucleotides line up with TRBD1. Unmatched junction bases numbered 9, after V lost 6 bases and J lost 3 bases. Looked up from germline, CDR1 is MNHEY and CDR2 is SMNVEV (reference sequence). This CDR3 has 15 amino acids. CDR3 region: CASSPSTGGIYEQYF. In nucleotides, the CDR3 is TGTGCCAGCAGCCCTTCGACAGGGGGTATCTACGAGCAGTACTTC.

This clone appeared a few times. The V gene is TRBV7-2, the J gene TRBJ2-7, with D perhaps matching TRBD1 (6 bases). The CDR3 contains 15 residues. V lost 9 bases and J lost 4, with 22 bases in between. CDR1 and CDR2 from the germline V gene are SGHTA and FQGNSA. The CDR3: CASKENFGTSYEQYF. DNA for the CDR3: TGTGCCAGTAAGGAGAATTTCGGGACAAGTTACGAGCAGTACTTC. The complete variable domain, with remaining parts taken from reference TRBV7-2 and TRBJ2-7, reads GAGVSQSPSNKVTEKGKDVELRCDPISGHTALYWYRQSLGQGLEFLIYFQGNSAPDKSGLPSDRFSAERTGGSVSTLTIQRTQQEDSAVYLCASKENFGTSYEQYFGPGTRLTVT.

In regard to this clone: Other DNA sequences from this sample encode an identical CDR3 as well. The V call is TRBV28, the J call TRBJ2-1; D unresolved. This CDR3 is built from 13 residues. The ends were cut back, 4 bases at V and 0 bases at J, with 4 bases in the middle. Germline assignment: CDR1 MDHEN and CDR2 SYDVKM. The CDR3 loop reads CASSSSSYNEQFF. In DNA form, the CDR3 reads TGTGCCAGCAGTTCGAGCTCCTACAATGAGCAGTTCTTC.

V and J are TRBV11-2 and TRBJ2-7, with D perhaps matching TRBD1 (5 bases). Germline V gives CDR1 SGHAT, CDR2 FQNNGV. The germline V and J ends were trimmed by 4 bases and 5 bases, with 12 bases remaining between them. The length of the CDR3 is 13 residues. The CDR3 reads CASSSIQQDEQYF. CDR3 nucleotides: TGTGCCAGCAGCTCGATCCAACAGGACGAGCAGTACTTC.

The genes are TRBV27 and TRBJ2-2; D is undetermined. CDR1 and CDR2 from the germline V gene are MNHEY and SMNVEV (reference sequence). The CDR3 is made up of 14 amino acids. V was pared by 3 bases and J by 1 base, with 6 bases between. CDR3 in DNA: TGTGCCAGCAGTTTTACGGTGAACACCGGGGAGCTGTTTTTT. Amino acid sequence: CASSFTVNTGELFF.

Only a few counts were recorded for this clone. This likely traces to a read error, being one base from a far larger clone. In the same sample, other DNA sequences code for this CDR3. The chain couples TRBV6-1 to TRBJ2-6; D may be TRBD2 (5 bases). Looked up from germline, CDR1 is MNHNS and CDR2 is SASEGT. The V gene lost 6 bases and the J gene lost 0 bases, with 9 bases spanning the gap. This CDR3 region has 15 residues. The CDR3 nucleotides read TGTGCCAGCAGCGAAACTAGCTCTGGGGCCAACGTCCTGACTTTC. This encodes CASSETSSGANVLTF.

This clone has a handful of counts. The chain couples TRBV9 to TRBJ2-5; a weak D match, TRBD2 (7 bases). V was shortened by 0 bases and J by 4 bases, with 10 bases between the two germline ends. Per germline, CDR1 SGDLS and CDR2 YYNGEE. There are 14 residues in the CDR3. CDR3 loop: CASSVEGGAETQYF. DNA of the CDR3: TGTGCCAGCAGCGTAGAGGGGGGGGCAGAGACCCAGTACTTC.

V is TRBV7-8 and J is TRBJ1-1, with D unclear. The V gene lost 1 base and the J gene lost 4 bases, with 16 bases spanning the gap. The CDR3 covers 16 residues. Germline V gene lookup returns CDR1 SGHVS and CDR2 FQNEAQ. CDR3 loop: CASSLEGQSRSTEAFF. As DNA, the CDR3 is TGTGCCAGCAGCTTAGAAGGTCAATCGCGGAGCACTGAAGCTTTCTTT. Based on the CDR3 plus reference TRBV7-8 and TRBJ1-1, the full variable domain is GAGVSQSPRYKVAKRGQDVALRCDPISGHVSLFWYQQALGQGPEFLTYFQNEAQLDKSGLPSDRFFAERPEGSVSTLKIQRTQQEDSAVYLCASSLEGQSRSTEAFFGQGTRLTVV.

In its sample, this clone was seen a few times. The rearrangement joins TRBV27 to TRBJ1-5; D ambiguous. Trimming stripped 3 bases from V and 2 bases from J, with 5 bases between. Germline V gives CDR1 MNHEY, CDR2 SMNVEV (reference sequence). This CDR3 is built from 13 residues. This CDR3 reads CASSFIGNQPQHF. For the CDR3, the DNA is TGTGCCAGCAGTTTCATAGGCAATCAGCCCCAGCATTTT.

On this clone: One end of the junction does not line up with germline, which may come from a read error. The genes are TRBV5-5 and TRBJ1-5, with 12 nucleotides matching TRBD1. Germline-derived CDR1 and CDR2 are SGHKS and YYEKEE (reference sequence). The CDR3 runs to 15 residues. The CDR3 loop reads CASSPSPSAGTGGGF. The CDR3 DNA follows: TGTGCCAGCAGCCCGAGTCCGTCCGCCGGGACAGGGGGCGGTTTT.

This clone turned up a few times. The V call is TRBV20-1, the J call TRBJ2-1; D gene ambiguous. V lost 1 base to trimming and J lost 8 bases, with 3 bases between them. This CDR3 is built from 10 residues. Germline V gene sequence: CDR1 DFQATT, CDR2 SNEGSKA (reference sequence). The CDR3 DNA reads as TGCAGTGCTAGAGGCGATGAGCAGTTCTTC. Its protein is CSARGDEQFF.

The chain joins TRBV28 to TRBJ1-1, with D uncertain. Trimming removed 3 bases from V and 8 bases from J, with 10 bases in between. The CDR3 is 12 amino acids. CDR1 and CDR2 from the germline V gene are MDHEN and SYDVKM. Here the CDR3 DNA reads TGTGCCAGCAGTTTGGTCGGCAGGGAAGCTTTCTTT. Protein product: CASSLVGREAFF.

J is TRBJ2-5 and V is TRBV2, with a weak D call TRBD2 (6 bases). Germline V gene lookup returns CDR1 SNHLY and CDR2 FYNNEI. V dropped 0 bases and J dropped 1 base, with 6 bases sitting between them. The CDR3 loop spans 14 amino acids. CDR3 sequence reads: CASSEAGLQETQYF. The CDR3 DNA sequence: TGTGCCAGCAGTGAAGCGGGACTCCAAGAGACCCAGTACTTC.

This clone turned up a few times. J is TRBJ2-5 and V is TRBV27, with 7 bases aligning to TRBD1. The CDR3 covers 17 residues. Trimming cost V 6 bases and J 2 bases; bases outside gene matches: 15. Per the germline V gene, CDR1 is MNHEY and CDR2 is SMNVEV (reference sequence). The DNA of the CDR3 is TGTGCCAGCAGATCGGGCAGAAAGGGGGCCCCTCAAGAGACCCAGTACTTC. As protein: CASRSGRKGAPQETQYF.

The rearrangement joins TRBV11-3 to TRBJ2-7; no clear D gene. V shed 5 bases and J shed 4 bases, with 6 bases lying between them. The CDR3 sequence is 11 residues long. CDR1 is SGHNT, CDR2 YENEEA, per germline. DNA for the CDR3: TGTGCCAGCAGCAACGGGTACGAGCAGTACTTC. As protein: CASSNGYEQYF.

The chain links TRBV5-1 to TRBJ2-3, with TRBD2 matching over 12 bases. Germline V gene data show CDR1 as SGHRS and CDR2 as YFSETQ. The V and J ends lost 4 bases and 0 bases, in that order; junction bases with no gene match: 3. The CDR3 extends over 16 amino acids. CDR3 amino acids: CASSTGTSGSTDTQYF. CDR3 coding DNA: TGCGCCAGCAGCACGGGGACTAGCGGGAGCACAGATACGCAGTATTTT.

This clone has just a few counts. This CDR3 reads CASSQELLAGVGEQYF. The DNA of the CDR3 is TGTGCCAGCAGCCAAGAGCTACTAGCGGGAGTCGGCGAGCAGTACTTC. This rearrangement joins TRBV4-2 to TRBJ2-7; 11 bases fit TRBD2. CDR1 and CDR2 (germline): LGHNA, YNFKEQ. The junction had 7 bases not matched to a gene; V was cut back by 0 bases and J by 6 bases. The CDR3 is made up of 16 amino acids.